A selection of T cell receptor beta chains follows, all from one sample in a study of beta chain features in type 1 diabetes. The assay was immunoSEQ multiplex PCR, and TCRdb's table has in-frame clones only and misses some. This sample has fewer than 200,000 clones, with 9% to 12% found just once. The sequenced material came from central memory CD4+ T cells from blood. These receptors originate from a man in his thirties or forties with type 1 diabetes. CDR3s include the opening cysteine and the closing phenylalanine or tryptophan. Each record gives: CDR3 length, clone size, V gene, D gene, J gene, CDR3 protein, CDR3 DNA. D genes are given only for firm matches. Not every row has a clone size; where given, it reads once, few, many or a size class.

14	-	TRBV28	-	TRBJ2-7	CASSLPGRGYEQYF	TGTGCCAGCAGTTTACCCGGGAGAGGCTACGAGCAGTACTTC
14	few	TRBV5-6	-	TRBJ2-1	CASSRGGGSNEQFF	TGTGCCAGCAGCCGTGGTGGAGGGAGCAATGAGCAGTTCTTC
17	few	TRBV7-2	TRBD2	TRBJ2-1	CASSLALAGGPYNEQFF	TGTGCCAGCAGCTTAGCCCTAGCGGGAGGGCCCTACAATGAGCAGTTCTTC
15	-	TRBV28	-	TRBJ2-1	CASCPGGLADNEQFF	TGTGCCAGCTGCCCCGGGGGGCTAGCGGACAATGAGCAGTTCTTC
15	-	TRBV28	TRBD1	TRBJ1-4	CASSSPDRGPEKLFF	TGTGCCAGCAGTTCCCCGGACAGGGGGCCTGAAAAACTGTTTTTT
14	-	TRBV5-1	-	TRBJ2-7	CASTLTSSSAEQYF	TGCGCCAGCACCCTCACGTCTAGCTCGGCCGAGCAGTACTTC
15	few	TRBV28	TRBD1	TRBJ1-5	CASSFGTGEGQPQHF	TGTGCCAGCAGTTTCGGGACAGGGGAGGGGCAGCCCCAGCATTTT
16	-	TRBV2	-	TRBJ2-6	CASSFLGVSGANVLTF	TGTGCCAGCAGTTTCCTCGGAGTCTCTGGGGCCAACGTCCTGACTTTC
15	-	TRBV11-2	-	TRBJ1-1	CASSAGRPVNTEAFF	TGTGCCAGCAGCGCAGGGCGGCCGGTGAACACTGAAGCTTTCTTT
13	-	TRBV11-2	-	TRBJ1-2	CASSLDINYGYTF	TGTGCCAGCAGCTTGGACATAAACTATGGCTACACCTTC
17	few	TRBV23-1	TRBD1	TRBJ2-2	CASRRIGQGAAAGELFF	TGCGCCAGCAGACGCATTGGACAGGGGGCGGCCGCCGGGGAGCTGTTTTTT
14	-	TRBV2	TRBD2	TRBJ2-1	CASSVSGSYNEQFF	TGTGCCAGCAGTGTTAGCGGGAGCTACAATGAGCAGTTCTTC
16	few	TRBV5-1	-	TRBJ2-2	CASSLADTANTGELFF	TGCGCCAGCAGCTTGGCCGACACTGCGAACACCGGGGAGCTGTTTTTT
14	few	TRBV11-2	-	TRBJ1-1	CASSFDGRGTEAFF	TGTGCCAGCAGCTTCGACGGGCGGGGCACTGAAGCTTTCTTT
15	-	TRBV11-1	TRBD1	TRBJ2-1	CASSLSHTGDNEQFF	TGTGCCAGCAGCTTAAGTCACACAGGGGACAATGAGCAGTTCTTC
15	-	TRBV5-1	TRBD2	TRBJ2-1	CASSISGRAGVEQFF	TGCGCCAGCAGCATTAGCGGGAGGGCCGGGGTGGAGCAGTTCTTC
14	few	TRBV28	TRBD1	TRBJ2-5	CASRETGEQETQYF	TGTGCCAGCAGGGAGACAGGGGAGCAAGAGACCCAGTACTTC
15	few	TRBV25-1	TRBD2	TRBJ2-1	CASSESHLAGVEQFF	TGTGCCAGCAGTGAATCCCACTTAGCGGGAGTTGAGCAGTTCTTC
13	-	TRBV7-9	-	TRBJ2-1	CASSLVNSNEQFF	TGTGCCAGCAGCTTAGTAAACAGCAATGAGCAGTTCTTC
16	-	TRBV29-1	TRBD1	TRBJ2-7	CSVELGTGRPPYEQYF	TGCAGCGTTGAACTCGGGACAGGGCGCCCACCCTACGAGCAGTACTTC
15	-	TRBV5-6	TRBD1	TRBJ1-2	CASSSEDRVVAGYTF	TGTGCCAGCAGCAGTGAAGACAGGGTTGTGGCTGGCTACACCTTC
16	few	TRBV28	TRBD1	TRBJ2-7	CASSLTGGTGDYEQYF	TGTGCCAGCAGTTTAACGGGCGGGACAGGGGACTACGAGCAGTACTTC
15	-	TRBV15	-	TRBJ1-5	CATSRELQGDQPQHF	TGTGCCACCAGCAGAGAGCTACAGGGAGATCAGCCCCAGCATTTT
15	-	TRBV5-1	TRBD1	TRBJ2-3	CASSKGQGATDTQYF	TGCGCCAGCAGCAAAGGACAGGGGGCCACAGATACGCAGTATTTT
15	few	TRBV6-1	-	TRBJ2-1	CASRETGKPYNEQFF	TGTGCCAGCAGGGAAACAGGGAAACCATACAATGAGCAGTTCTTC
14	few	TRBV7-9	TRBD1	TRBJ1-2	CASSLGTGNYGYTF	TGTGCCAGCAGCTTAGGGACAGGGAACTATGGCTACACCTTC
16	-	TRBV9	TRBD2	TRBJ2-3	CASSVAASGKTDTQYF	TGTGCCAGCAGCGTAGCGGCTAGCGGGAAAACAGATACGCAGTATTTT
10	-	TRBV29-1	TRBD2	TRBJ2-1	CSVDERDQFF	TGCAGCGTTGATGAGCGGGACCAGTTCTTC
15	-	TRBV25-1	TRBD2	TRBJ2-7	CASSDGRLAGGEQYF	TGTGCCAGCAGTGACGGCAGACTAGCGGGAGGCGAGCAGTACTTC
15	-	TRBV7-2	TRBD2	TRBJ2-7	CASSWTSGRAGEQYF	TGTGCCAGCAGCTGGACTAGCGGGAGGGCGGGCGAGCAGTACTTC
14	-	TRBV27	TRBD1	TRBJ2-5	CASSGQGVGETQYF	TGTGCCAGCAGTGGACAGGGGGTGGGCGAGACCCAGTACTTC
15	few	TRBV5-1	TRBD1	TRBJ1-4	CASSLGDSLNEKLFF	TGCGCCAGCAGCTTGGGGGACAGTCTGAATGAAAAACTGTTTTTT
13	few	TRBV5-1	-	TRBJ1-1	CASSPQGRTEAFF	TGCGCCAGCAGCCCCCAGGGCCGAACTGAAGCTTTCTTT
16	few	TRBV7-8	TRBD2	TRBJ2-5	CASSPRLARWEETQYF	TGTGCCAGCAGCCCCAGACTAGCCCGATGGGAAGAGACCCAGTACTTC
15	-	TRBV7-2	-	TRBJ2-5	CASRLGSGGSETQYF	TGTGCCAGCAGGCTAGGTTCGGGGGGCTCAGAGACCCAGTACTTC
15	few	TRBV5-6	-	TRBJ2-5	CASSYDIGGVETQYF	TGTGCCAGCAGTTACGACATAGGAGGGGTGGAGACCCAGTACTTC